The 15 T cell receptor beta chains in this list originate from one sample, sequenced in a study of T cell responses to AZD1222 COVID-19 vaccine. Produced via immunoSEQ multiplex PCR; TCRdb's table is partial and in-frame only. The table includes approximately 45,000 clones, more than 70% detected once. This material consisted of peripheral blood, taken 28 days after the second AZD1222 dose. The receptors originated from an adult who received the AZD1222 COVID-19 vaccine.

The chain combines TRBV30 with TRBJ1-2, with D uncertain. Germline V gene data show CDR1 as GTSNPN and CDR2 as SVGIG (reference sequence). The CDR3 length is 12 residues. V was pared by 2 bases and J by 4 bases, with 8 bases between. The DNA for the CDR3 is TGTGCCTGGAGTTCTGTGGGCTATGGCTACACCTTC. Its protein product is CAWSSVGYGYTF.

Notes on this clone: This sample also contains other DNA sequences that code for the same CDR3. The chain joins TRBV12-3 or TRBV12-4 to TRBJ1-5, with 7 bases fitting TRBD1. With V trimmed by 6 bases and J by 7 bases, 6 bases remained unmatched. This CDR3 has 13 amino acids. The CDR3 nucleotides read TGTGCCAGCAGCTTGACAGGGAACCAGCCCCAGCATTTT. It yields the protein CASSLTGNQPQHF.

The V call is TRBV2, the J call TRBJ2-3; 8 bases map to TRBD1. The length of the CDR3 is 16 residues. Per germline, CDR1 SNHLY and CDR2 FYNNEI. J was trimmed by 8 bases and V by 6 bases; bases with no gene match: 16. The CDR3, as DNA: TGTGCCAGCAGGTTATCGACAGGGGAAGCAGATCGTACGCAGTATTTT. It translates to CASRLSTGEADRTQYF. Full variable domain (rest looked up from reference TRBV2 and TRBJ2-3): EPEVTQTPSHQVTQMGQEVILRCVPISNHLYFYWYRQILGQKVEFLVSFYNNEISEKSEIFDDQFSVERPDGSNFTLKIRSTKLEDSAMYFCASRLSTGEADRTQYFGPGTRLTVL.

The CDR3 DNA follows: TGTGCCAGTCTGATTAGCGGGGGGGCTAATACGCAGTATTTT. Encoded protein: CASLISGGANTQYF. This chain joins TRBV7-8 and TRBJ2-3; 11 bases map to TRBD2. V lost 9 bases, J lost 7 bases, and 9 bases stayed unmatched. CDR3 length: 14 residues. Germline CDR1 SGHVS, CDR2 FQNEAQ.

The V call is TRBV27, the J call TRBJ2-7; D possibly corresponds to TRBD1 (5 bases). Germline loops: CDR1 MNHEY, CDR2 SMNVEV (reference sequence). This CDR3 comprises 14 residues. Trimming left V 7 bases short and J 8 bases short, with 21 bases between. CDR3 coding DNA: TGTGCCAGCAAAAATTCACCTGGGGCACCGCAGCAGTACTTC. The encoded protein is CASKNSPGAPQQYF.

The rearrangement uses TRBV6-1 and TRBJ1-5; D not resolved. The V end was cut by 1 base, the J end by 5 bases, with 9 bases between. Germline CDR1 MNHNS, CDR2 SASEGT. The CDR3 runs 14 residues. Here the CDR3 DNA reads TGTGCCAGCAGTGAAGAGGGATTACATCAGCCCCAGCATTTT. It codes for CASSEEGLHQPQHF.

The rearrangement links TRBV7-8 to TRBJ2-7; D might be TRBD2 (6 bases). The V gene's germline CDR1 is SGHVS and CDR2 FQNEAQ. This CDR3 contains 14 residues. With 4 bases removed from V and 2 bases from J, the gap between germline ends came to 12 bases. The CDR3 protein is CASSSGTLTYEQYF. DNA of the CDR3: TGTGCCAGCAGCTCTGGGACTTTAACCTACGAGCAGTACTTC.

J is TRBJ2-3 and V is TRBV5-1, with 7 bases aligning to TRBD1. This CDR3 has 16 amino acids. V dropped 4 bases and J dropped 3; count of bases not matched to a gene: 11. Germline V gives CDR1 SGHRS, CDR2 YFSETQ. Here the CDR3 DNA reads TGCGCCAGCAGCCATATGACAGGGATAGGTACAGATACGCAGTATTTT. Amino acid sequence: CASSHMTGIGTDTQYF. The full variable domain, completed using reference TRBV5-1 and TRBJ2-3, is KAGVTQTPRYLIKTRGQQVTLSCSPISGHRSVSWYQQTPGQGLQFLFEYFSETQRNKGNFPGRFSGRQFSNSRSEMNVSTLELGDSALYLCASSHMTGIGTDTQYFGPGTRLTVL.

V and J are TRBV2 and TRBJ2-5; a possible D gene is TRBD2 (6 bases). The length of the CDR3 is 15 residues. CDR1 SNHLY and CDR2 FYNNEI come from the germline V gene. Trimming took 7 bases from V and 1 from J, leaving 16 bases between them. CDR3 in DNA: TGTGCCAGCAATCTGGGGGGACCTACCCAAGAGACCCAGTACTTC. Protein: CASNLGGPTQETQYF.

The V gene is TRBV6-6, the J gene TRBJ2-3; 7 bases line up with TRBD2. With V trimmed by 6 bases and J by 4 bases, 10 bases remained unmatched. CDR1 is MNHNY and CDR2 is SVGAGI in the germline V gene (reference sequence). This CDR3 contains 15 residues. For the CDR3, the DNA is TGTGCCAGCAGGACCCAGCGGGAAGTCTCAGATACGCAGTATTTT. Protein product: CASRTQREVSDTQYF.

The chain recombines TRBV18 with TRBJ2-1, with 11 bases identical to TRBD2. V gave up 3 bases and J gave up 1 base; unmatched junction bases: 8. The CDR3 runs to 18 residues. The germline CDR1 and CDR2 sequences are KGHSH and LQKENI. DNA of the CDR3: TGTGCCAGCTCACCGGCTAGCGGGAGGACTATATCCTACAATGAGCAGTTCTTC. Translation gives CASSPASGRTISYNEQFF. Full variable domain (outside the CDR3, taken from reference TRBV18 and TRBJ2-1): NAGVMQNPRHLVRRRGQEARLRCSPMKGHSHVYWYRQLPEEGLKFMVYLQKENIIDESGMPKERFSAEFPKEGPSILRIQQVVRGDSAAYFCASSPASGRTISYNEQFFGPGTRLTVL.

This clone appeared a few times. V is TRBV20-1 and J is TRBJ1-1, with D perhaps matching TRBD1 (5 bases). Per germline, CDR1 DFQATT and CDR2 SNEGSKA (reference sequence). This CDR3 contains 11 residues. V was pared by 3 bases and J by 5 bases, with 7 bases between. This CDR3 reads CSARGETEAFF. For the CDR3, the DNA is TGCAGTGCTAGGGGGGAAACTGAAGCTTTCTTT.

The chain joins TRBV6-2 or TRBV6-3 to TRBJ1-5; no firm D call. Trimming removed 4 bases from V and 6 bases from J, with 7 bases in between. Germline V gives CDR1 MNHEY, CDR2 SVGEGT. CDR3 length: 12 amino acids. The CDR3 is CASSFPGQPQHF. CDR3 bases: TGTGCCAGCAGTTTCCCAGGTCAGCCCCAGCATTTT.

This chain joins TRBV18 and TRBJ1-6; D not resolved. The CDR3 extends over 14 amino acids. Trimming took off 0 bases at V and 7 bases at J, with 7 bases between the two ends. CDR1 and CDR2 (germline): KGHSH, LQKENI. Written as DNA, the CDR3 is TGTGCCAGCTCACCACCAGTGCAAAATTCACCCCTCCACTTT. This gives the protein CASSPPVQNSPLHF.

The J gene is TRBJ2-7, the V gene TRBV5-1; 11 bases agree with TRBD2. From germline, CDR1 is SGHRS and CDR2 YFSETQ. The CDR3 is 15 residues long. Trimming at V came to 8 bases and at J to 7 bases, leaving 14 bases not matched to a gene. CDR3 loop: CASMKGLAASHEQYF. CDR3 coding DNA: TGCGCCAGTATGAAGGGACTAGCGGCCTCTCATGAGCAGTACTTC.